This T cell receptor (beta chain) appears in the sequencing data of a study of T cell responses to AZD1222 COVID-19 vaccine. Trimming stripped 10 bases from V and 5 bases from J, with 16 bases between. CDR3 length: 13 residues. CDR1 is SNHLY, CDR2 FYNNEI, per germline. Data came from immunoSEQ multiplex PCR; TCRdb stores just in-frame clones and leaves some out. Of some 120,000 clones in the sample, about 90% were seen once. The source of this sequence is an adult in good health. V and J are TRBV2 and TRBJ2-3; D may be TRBD1 (5 bases). The source material was peripheral blood, sampled on day 0 of AZD1222 vaccination. The CDR3 here is CAMMDMIGDTQYF. The CDR3 nucleotides are TGTGCCATGATGGACATGATCGGAGATACGCAGTATTTT.